This TCR beta chain was sequenced during a study of monozygotic twins with inflammatory bowel disease. Used for each TCR library was about 3,800 ng of total RNA. Template switching introduced UMIs that contain a 6-nucleotide sample barcode. TCRdb re-called the 5' RACE reads; one entry per CDR3 protein, DNA not given. Listed are about 440,000 distinct CDR3 sequences; 2.4% falls within the top ten. A word on this clonotype: The antigen remains undetermined.

Study-level points and caveats: Distinguishing T cell subtypes was not possible.

The CDR3 covers 18 residues. In germline, CDR1 is LNHDA, CDR2 SQIVND (reference sequence). The chain carries TRBV19 and TRBJ2-1; TCRdb indicates TRBD1, and absent DNA this call remains unverified. This TCR was sampled from a human donor with ulcerative colitis or Crohn's disease, or a healthy co-twin of an affected twin (not recorded which). Source material: blood. CDR3 sequence reads: CASEVGTGGTSSYNEQFF.